The table lists the clone carrying this T cell receptor beta chain with a few counts. Its antigen remains unknown. This specimen comes from a study of T cell responses to AZD1222 COVID-19 vaccine. Study results and caveats: Repertoire sampling happened only post peak T cell response. White British donors predominated, females outnumbered males, and clonal diversity was possibly underestimated.

Produced via immunoSEQ multiplex PCR; TCRdb's table is partial and in-frame only. Among roughly 120,000 clones, approximately 86% were seen once, and the ten largest hold around 17%. The material was peripheral blood, obtained 28 days after the second AZD1222 dose. The sequence came from an adult who received the AZD1222 COVID-19 vaccine.

The CDR3 coding sequence is TGTGCCAGCAGTCCGGAGACAGGCAGCGGCTACACCTTC. This translates into CASSPETGSGYTF. This chain connects TRBV2 to TRBJ1-2; possible D gene TRBD1, 6 bases. Trimming removed 5 bases at V and 8 bases at J, with 15 bases between. The CDR3 has 13 residues. The germline V gene has CDR1 SNHLY and CDR2 FYNNEI.